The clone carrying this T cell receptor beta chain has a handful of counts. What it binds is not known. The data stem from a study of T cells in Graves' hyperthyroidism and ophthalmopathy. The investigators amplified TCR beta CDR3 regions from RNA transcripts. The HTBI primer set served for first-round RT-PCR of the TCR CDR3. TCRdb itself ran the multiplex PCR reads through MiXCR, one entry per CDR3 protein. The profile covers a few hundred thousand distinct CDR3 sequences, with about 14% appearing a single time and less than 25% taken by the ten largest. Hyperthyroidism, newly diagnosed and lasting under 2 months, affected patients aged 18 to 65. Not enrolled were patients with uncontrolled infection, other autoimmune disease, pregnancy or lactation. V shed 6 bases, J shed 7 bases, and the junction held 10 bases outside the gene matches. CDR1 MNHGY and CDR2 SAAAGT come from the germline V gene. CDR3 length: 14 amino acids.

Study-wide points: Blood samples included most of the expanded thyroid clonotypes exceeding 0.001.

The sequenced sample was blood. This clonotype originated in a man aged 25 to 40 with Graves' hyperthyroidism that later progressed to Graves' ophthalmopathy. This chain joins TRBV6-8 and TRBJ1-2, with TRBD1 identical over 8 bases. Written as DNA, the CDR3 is TGTGCCAGCAGACAACCGGGACAGGTCCGTGGCTACACCTTC. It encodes CASRQPGQVRGYTF.